This T cell receptor (delta chain) was captured by sequencing in a study of γδ T cells in repeated Plasmodium falciparum infection. Study at large: Donors had four controlled P. falciparum NF54 infections over roughly 620 days.

Germline V gene data show CDR1 as TSWWSYY and CDR2 as QGS. CDR3 length equals 21 residues. This clone has just a few counts. Its antigen is as yet unknown. The TCRdb protein, from a much larger clone, departs from this DNA's translation at residue 20, likely by read error; the protein shown derives from the DNA. General study findings and limits: Repeated controlled infections reportedly drove waves of new clonotype selection in Vdelta2-negative, mostly Vdelta1+, gammadelta repertoires.

Vgamma9/Vdelta2+ and Vdelta2-negative gammadelta T cells were flow-sorted from PBMC for bulk sequencing. TCRdb re-called the multiplex PCR reads with CATT. The sample records 75,000 to 100,000 delta-chain clones, around 1.4% being singletons. V gene assignment gives TRDV1, but the J gene was left uncalled; no DNA check was done on the table's D call, TRDD3. The source material was gamma-delta T cells from blood. This TCR was recovered from a pool of human donors (malaria-infected and uninfected, not separated). The CDR3: CALGDPPRGLGDTMRTDKLTF. The CDR3 DNA reads as TGTGCTCTTGGGGACCCCCCTAGAGGGCTGGGGGATACGATGCGCACCGATAAACTCACCTTT.